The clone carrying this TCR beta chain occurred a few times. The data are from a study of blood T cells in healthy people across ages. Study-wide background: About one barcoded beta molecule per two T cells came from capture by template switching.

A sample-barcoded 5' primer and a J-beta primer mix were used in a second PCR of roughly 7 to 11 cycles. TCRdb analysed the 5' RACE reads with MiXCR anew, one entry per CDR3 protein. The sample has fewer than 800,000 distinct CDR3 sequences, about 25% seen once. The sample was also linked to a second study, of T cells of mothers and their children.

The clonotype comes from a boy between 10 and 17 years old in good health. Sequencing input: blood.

The CDR3 coding sequence is TGCAGTGCTAGATCCGCTAGAGGTGGCGATGAGCAGTTCTTC. Its translation is CSARSARGGDEQFF. The chain recombines TRBV20-1 with TRBJ2-1; D gene uncertain. The CDR3 consists of 14 residues. Germline lookup yields CDR1 DFQATT and CDR2 SNEGSKA (reference sequence). Trimming took 2 bases from V and 8 from J, leaving 16 bases between them.